This T cell receptor (beta chain) was recovered during a study of blood T cell repertoires in COVID-19. Participant age was about 18 to 89 years, and participants resided in about 25 US areas. Participant-given clinical history determined each cohort assignment. In germline, CDR1 is SGHNT, CDR2 YYREEE (reference sequence). J lost 5 bases, V lost 7 bases, and 3 bases had no gene match. There are 11 residues in the CDR3. Only in-frame clones appear in the TCRdb table, and some are missing; sequencing was by immunoSEQ multiplex PCR. The top ten hold approximately 0.8% of the sample, which has about 170,000 clones, around nine tenths seen once.

This receptor was obtained from a woman younger than 30 who had recovered from COVID-19. This chain uses TRBV5-4 with TRBJ2-7; 7 bases fit TRBD2. The specimen was PBMCs or T cells enriched from blood (not recorded which). CDR3 nucleotide sequence: TGTGCCAGCGGGAGGGCGGACGAGCAGTACTTC. It encodes CASGRADEQYF.